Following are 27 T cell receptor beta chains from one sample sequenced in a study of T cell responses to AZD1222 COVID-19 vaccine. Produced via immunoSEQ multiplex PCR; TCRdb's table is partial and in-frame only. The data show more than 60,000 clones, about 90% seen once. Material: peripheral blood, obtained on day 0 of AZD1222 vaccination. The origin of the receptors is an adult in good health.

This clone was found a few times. CDR3 in amino acids: CARGQGNYGYTF. The CDR3 DNA is TGTGCCAGGGGACAGGGAAACTATGGCTACACCTTC. The rearrangement joins TRBV2 to TRBJ1-2, with 9 bases that match TRBD1. The V gene end was trimmed by 9 bases and the J gene end by 2 bases; junction bases not matched to a gene: 1. The germline V gene encodes CDR1 SNHLY and CDR2 FYNNEI. This CDR3 region has 12 residues.

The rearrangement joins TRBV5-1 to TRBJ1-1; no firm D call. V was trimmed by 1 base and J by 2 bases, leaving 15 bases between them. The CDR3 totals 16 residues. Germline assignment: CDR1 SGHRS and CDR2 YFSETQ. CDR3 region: CASSLMAQTSNTEAFF. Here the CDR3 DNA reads TGCGCCAGCAGCTTGATGGCGCAGACCTCTAACACTGAAGCTTTCTTT.

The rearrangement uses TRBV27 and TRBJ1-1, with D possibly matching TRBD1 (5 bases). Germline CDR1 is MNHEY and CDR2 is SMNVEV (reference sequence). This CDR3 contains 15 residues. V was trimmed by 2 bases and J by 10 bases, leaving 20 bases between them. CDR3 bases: TGTGCCAGCAGTTTAAGTCCGGCGGGACTCCGCGCAGCTTTCTTT. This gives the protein CASSLSPAGLRAAFF.

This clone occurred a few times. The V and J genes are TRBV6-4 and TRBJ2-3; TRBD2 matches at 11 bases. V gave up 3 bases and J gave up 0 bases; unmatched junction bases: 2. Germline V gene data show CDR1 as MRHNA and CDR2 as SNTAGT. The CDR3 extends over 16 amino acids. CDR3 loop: CASSEWTSGSTDTQYF. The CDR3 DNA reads TGTGCCAGCAGTGAGTGGACTAGCGGGAGCACAGATACGCAGTATTTT.

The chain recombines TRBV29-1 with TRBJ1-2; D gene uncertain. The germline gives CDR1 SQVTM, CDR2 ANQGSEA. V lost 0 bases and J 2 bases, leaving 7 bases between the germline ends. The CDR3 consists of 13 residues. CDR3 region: CSVEDPGNYGYTF. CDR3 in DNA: TGCAGCGTTGAAGATCCGGGGAACTATGGCTACACCTTC.

The CDR3 DNA follows: TGTGCCAGCAGTTACGGTGGGGGCCCCAAAAACATTCAGTACTTC. Encoded protein: CASSYGGGPKNIQYF. The chain combines TRBV6-6 with TRBJ2-4; possible D gene TRBD1, 6 bases. V lost 2 bases and J lost 2, with 10 bases in between. This CDR3 has 15 residues. Germline V gene data show CDR1 as MNHNY and CDR2 as SVGAGI (reference sequence).

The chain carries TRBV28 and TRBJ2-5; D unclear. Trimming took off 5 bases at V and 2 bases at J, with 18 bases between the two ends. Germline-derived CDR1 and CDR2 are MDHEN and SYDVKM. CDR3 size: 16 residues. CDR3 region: CASSHPPGRRQETQYF. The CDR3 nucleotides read TGTGCCAGCAGTCACCCTCCCGGGCGTAGGCAAGAGACCCAGTACTTC. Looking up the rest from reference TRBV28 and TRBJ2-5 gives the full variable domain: DVKVTQSSRYLVKRTGEKVFLECVQDMDHENMFWYRQDPGLGLRLIYFSYDVKMKEKGDIPEGYSVSREKKERFSLILESASTNQTSMYLCASSHPPGRRQETQYFGPGTRLLVL.

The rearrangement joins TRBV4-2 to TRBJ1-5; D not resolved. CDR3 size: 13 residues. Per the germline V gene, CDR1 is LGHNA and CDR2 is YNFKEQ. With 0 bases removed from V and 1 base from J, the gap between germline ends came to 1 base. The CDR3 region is CASSQDSNQPQHF. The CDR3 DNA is TGTGCCAGCAGCCAAGACAGCAATCAGCCCCAGCATTTT.

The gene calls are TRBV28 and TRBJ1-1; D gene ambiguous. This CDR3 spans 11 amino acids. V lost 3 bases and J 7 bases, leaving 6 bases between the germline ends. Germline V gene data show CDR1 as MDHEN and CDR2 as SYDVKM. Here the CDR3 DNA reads TGTGCCAGCAGTTTGGAGGTTGAAGCTTTCTTT. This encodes CASSLEVEAFF.

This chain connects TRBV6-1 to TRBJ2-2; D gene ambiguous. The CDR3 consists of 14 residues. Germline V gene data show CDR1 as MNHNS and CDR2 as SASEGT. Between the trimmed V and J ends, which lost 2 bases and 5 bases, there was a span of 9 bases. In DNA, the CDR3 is TGTGCCAGCAGTGAATTGGGGAAGACCGGGGAGCTGTTTTTT. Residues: CASSELGKTGELFF.

CDR3 region: CSARPGLTLPDTQYF. CDR3 DNA: TGCAGCGCAAGACCGGGACTCACCCTCCCAGATACGCAGTATTTT. V and J are TRBV29-1 and TRBJ2-3; D possibly corresponds to TRBD2 (6 bases). The CDR3 has 15 residues. The germline gives CDR1 SQVTM, CDR2 ANQGSEA. V was pared by 7 bases and J by 4 bases, with 21 bases between.

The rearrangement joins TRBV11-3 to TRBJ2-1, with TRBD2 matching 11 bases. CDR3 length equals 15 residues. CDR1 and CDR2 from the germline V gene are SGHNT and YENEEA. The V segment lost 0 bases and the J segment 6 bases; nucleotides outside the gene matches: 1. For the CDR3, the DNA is TGTGCCAGCAGCTTAGATCTAGCGGGGGGCAATGAGCAGTTCTTC. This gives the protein CASSLDLAGGNEQFF.

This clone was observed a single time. CDR3 nucleotides: TGTGCCAGCAAAGTCCTGGAGCAAGAGCAGCCCCAGCATTTT. It codes for CASKVLEQEQPQHF. This chain joins TRBV6-5 and TRBJ1-5; D call uncertain. The V gene's germline CDR1 is MNHEY and CDR2 SVGAGI. This CDR3 has 14 residues. The V end lost 7 bases, the J end lost 7 bases, and 17 bases lay between the germline ends.

CDR3 coding DNA: TGTGCCAGCAGCCAAGATCATAGCGGGGGGCCGCGCGAGCAGTACTTC. It encodes CASSQDHSGGPREQYF. The chain has TRBV4-2 and TRBJ2-7; 10 positions agree with TRBD2. The CDR3 totals 16 residues. J was trimmed by 6 bases and V by 0 bases; bases with no gene match: 8. CDR1 is LGHNA, CDR2 YNFKEQ, per germline.

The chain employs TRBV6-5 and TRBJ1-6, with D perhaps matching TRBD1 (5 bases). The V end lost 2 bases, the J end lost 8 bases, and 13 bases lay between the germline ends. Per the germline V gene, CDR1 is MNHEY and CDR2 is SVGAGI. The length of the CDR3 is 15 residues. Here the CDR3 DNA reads TGTGCCAGCAGTTACAGAGGGGAGTTGGATTCACCCCTCCACTTT. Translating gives CASSYRGELDSPLHF.

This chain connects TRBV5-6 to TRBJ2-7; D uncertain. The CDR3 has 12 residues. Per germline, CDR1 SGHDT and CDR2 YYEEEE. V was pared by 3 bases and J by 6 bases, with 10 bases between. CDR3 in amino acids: CASSSDWGEQYF. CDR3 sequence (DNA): TGTGCCAGCAGCTCCGACTGGGGCGAGCAGTACTTC.

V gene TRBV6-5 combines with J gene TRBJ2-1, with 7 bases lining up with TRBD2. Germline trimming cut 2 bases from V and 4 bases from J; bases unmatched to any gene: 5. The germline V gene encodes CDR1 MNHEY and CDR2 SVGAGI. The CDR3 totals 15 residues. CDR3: CASSYAGSGYNEQFF. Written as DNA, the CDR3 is TGTGCCAGCAGTTACGCCGGTAGCGGGTACAATGAGCAGTTCTTC.

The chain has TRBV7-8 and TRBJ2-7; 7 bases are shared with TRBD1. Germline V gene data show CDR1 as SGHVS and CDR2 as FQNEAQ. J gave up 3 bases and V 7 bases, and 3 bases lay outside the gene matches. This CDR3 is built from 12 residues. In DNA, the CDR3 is TGTGCCAGCACGGGACAGCTCTACGAGCAGTACTTC. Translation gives CASTGQLYEQYF.

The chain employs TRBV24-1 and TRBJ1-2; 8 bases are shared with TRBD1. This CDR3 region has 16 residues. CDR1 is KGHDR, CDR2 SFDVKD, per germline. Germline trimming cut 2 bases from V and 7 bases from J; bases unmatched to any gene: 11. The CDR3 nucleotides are TGTGCCACCAGTGATTCGAGACAGGGGCTTTGGGGTGGCTACACCTTC. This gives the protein CATSDSRQGLWGGYTF.

In DNA form, the CDR3 reads TGTGCCAGCAGTTTCCTCGCGGGGGGATCCTACAATGAGCAGTTCTTC. Translation: CASSFLAGGSYNEQFF. This rearrangement joins TRBV6-2 or TRBV6-3 to TRBJ2-1; 8 positions agree with TRBD2. Trimming took 4 bases from V and 1 from J; bases not matched to a gene: 6. The CDR3 contains 16 residues. Germline V CDR1 and CDR2: MNHEY, SVGEGT.

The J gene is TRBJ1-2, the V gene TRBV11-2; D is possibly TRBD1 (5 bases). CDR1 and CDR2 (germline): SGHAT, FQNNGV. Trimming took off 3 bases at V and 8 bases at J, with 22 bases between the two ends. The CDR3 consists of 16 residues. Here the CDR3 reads CASSFGLSWEGQGYTF. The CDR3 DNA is TGTGCCAGCAGCTTCGGCCTTTCTTGGGAGGGGCAGGGCTACACCTTC.

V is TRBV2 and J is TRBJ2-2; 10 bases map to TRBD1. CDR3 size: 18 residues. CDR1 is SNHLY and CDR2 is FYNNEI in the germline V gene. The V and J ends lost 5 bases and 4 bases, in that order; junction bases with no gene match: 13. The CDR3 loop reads CASSKRRSGQGPTGELFF. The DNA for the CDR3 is TGTGCCAGCAGTAAGCGTCGGTCGGGACAGGGGCCCACCGGGGAGCTGTTTTTT.

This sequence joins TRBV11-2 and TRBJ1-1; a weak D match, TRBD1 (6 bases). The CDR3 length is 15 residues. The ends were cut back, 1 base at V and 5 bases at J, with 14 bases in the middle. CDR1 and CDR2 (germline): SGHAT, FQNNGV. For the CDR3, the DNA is TGTGCCAGCAGCTTAGGGGGGGCAGGTTCGACTGAAGCTTTCTTT. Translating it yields CASSLGGAGSTEAFF.

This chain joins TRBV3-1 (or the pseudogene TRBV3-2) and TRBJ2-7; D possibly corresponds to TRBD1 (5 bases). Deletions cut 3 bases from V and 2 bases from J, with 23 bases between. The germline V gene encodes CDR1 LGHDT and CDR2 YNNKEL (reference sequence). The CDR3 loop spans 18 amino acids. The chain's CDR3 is CASSHKPFLLDTTYEQYF. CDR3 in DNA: TGTGCCAGCAGCCACAAGCCCTTCCTCCTGGACACAACCTACGAGCAGTACTTC.

CDR3 in DNA: TGCGCCAGCAGCTTGTTTTCGGGGGTGGGGAATGAAAAACTGTTTTTT. This encodes CASSLFSGVGNEKLFF. The chain has TRBV5-1 and TRBJ1-4; perhaps TRBD1 as D (5 bases). The V gene's germline CDR1 is SGHRS and CDR2 YFSETQ. The CDR3 consists of 16 residues. V dropped 1 base and J dropped 5 bases, with 15 bases sitting between them.

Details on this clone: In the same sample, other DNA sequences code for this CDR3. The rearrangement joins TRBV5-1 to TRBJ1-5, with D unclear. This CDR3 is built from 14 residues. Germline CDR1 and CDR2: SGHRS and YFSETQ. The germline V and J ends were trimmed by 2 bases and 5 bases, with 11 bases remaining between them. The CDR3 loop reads CASSFGPLDQPQHF. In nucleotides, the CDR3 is TGCGCCAGCAGCTTTGGGCCTCTCGATCAGCCCCAGCATTTT.

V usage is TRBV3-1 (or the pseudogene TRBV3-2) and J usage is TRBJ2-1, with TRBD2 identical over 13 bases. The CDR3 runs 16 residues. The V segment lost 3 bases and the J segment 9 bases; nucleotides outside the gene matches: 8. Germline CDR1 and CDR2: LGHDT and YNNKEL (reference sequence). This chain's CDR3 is CASSQGTSGMISEQFF. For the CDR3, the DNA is TGTGCCAGCAGCCAGGGGACTAGCGGGATGATAAGTGAGCAGTTCTTC.